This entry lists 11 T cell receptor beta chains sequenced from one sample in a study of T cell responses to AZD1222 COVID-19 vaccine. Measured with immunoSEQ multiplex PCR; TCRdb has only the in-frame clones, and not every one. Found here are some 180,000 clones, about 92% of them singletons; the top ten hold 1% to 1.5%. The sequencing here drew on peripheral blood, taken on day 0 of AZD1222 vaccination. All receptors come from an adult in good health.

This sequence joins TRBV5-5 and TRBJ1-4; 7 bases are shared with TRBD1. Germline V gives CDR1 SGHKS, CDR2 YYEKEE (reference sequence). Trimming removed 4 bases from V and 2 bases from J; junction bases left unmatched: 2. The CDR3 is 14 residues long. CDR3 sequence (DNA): TGTGCCAGCAGCACAGGGGTGACTAATGAAAAACTGTTTTTT. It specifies CASSTGVTNEKLFF.

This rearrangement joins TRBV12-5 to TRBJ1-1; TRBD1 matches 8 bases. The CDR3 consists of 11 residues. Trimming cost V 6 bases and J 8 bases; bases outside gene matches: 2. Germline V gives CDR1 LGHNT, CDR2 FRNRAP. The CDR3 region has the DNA TGTGCTAGTGGACGACAGGGGGAAGCTTTCTTT. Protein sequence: CASGRQGEAFF. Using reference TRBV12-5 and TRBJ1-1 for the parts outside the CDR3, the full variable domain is DARVTQTPRHKVTEMGQEVTMRCQPILGHNTVFWYRQTMMQGLELLAYFRNRAPLDDSGMPKDRFSAEMPDATLATLKIQPSEPRDSAVYFCASGRQGEAFFGQGTRLTVV.

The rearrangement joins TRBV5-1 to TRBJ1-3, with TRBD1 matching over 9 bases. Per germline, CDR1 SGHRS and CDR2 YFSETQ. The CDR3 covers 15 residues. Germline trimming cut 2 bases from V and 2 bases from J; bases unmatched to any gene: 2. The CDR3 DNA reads TGCGCCAGCAGCTTACAGGGGGCAGCTGGAAACACCATATATTTT. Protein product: CASSLQGAAGNTIYF.

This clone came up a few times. The CDR3 here is CASYRGLSGNTIYF. DNA for the CDR3: TGTGCCAGTTACAGGGGGCTATCCGGAAACACCATATATTTT. The chain links TRBV19 to TRBJ1-3; 9 nucleotides match TRBD1. V was clipped by 8 bases and J by 4 bases; unmatched bases: 6. This CDR3 is built from 14 residues. In germline, CDR1 is LNHDA, CDR2 SQIVND (reference sequence).

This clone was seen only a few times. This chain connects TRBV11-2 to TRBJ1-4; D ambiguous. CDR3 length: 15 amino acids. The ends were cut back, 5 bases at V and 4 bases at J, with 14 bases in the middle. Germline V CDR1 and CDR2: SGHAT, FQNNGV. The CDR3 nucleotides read TGTGCCAGCAGCGCATCGGGCAGAAATAATGAAAAACTGTTTTTT. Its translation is CASSASGRNNEKLFF. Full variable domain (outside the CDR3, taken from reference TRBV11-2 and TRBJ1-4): EAGVAQSPRYKIIEKRQSVAFWCNPISGHATLYWYQQILGQGPKLLIQFQNNGVVDDSQLPKDRFSAERLKGVDSTLKIQPAKLEDSAVYLCASSASGRNNEKLFFGSGTQLSVL.

The CDR3 DNA is TGTGCCAGCAGCCTTAAGCGGGGGGGCTTTGGAGATACGCAGTATTTT. It encodes CASSLKRGGFGDTQYF. The chain links TRBV5-6 to TRBJ2-3; 10 positions agree with TRBD2. This CDR3 spans 16 amino acids. Trimming took 4 bases from V and 5 from J; bases not matched to a gene: 10. The germline CDR1 and CDR2 sequences are SGHDT and YYEEEE.

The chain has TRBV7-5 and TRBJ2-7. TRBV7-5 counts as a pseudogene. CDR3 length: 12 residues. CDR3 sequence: CVRSLVPYEQYF. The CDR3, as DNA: TGTGTCAGAAGCTTAGTTCCCTACGAGCAGTACTTC.

The CDR3 nucleotides are TGTGCCAGCAGTCTGGCAGGGGTGGACGAGCAGTACTTC. Translated: CASSLAGVDEQYF. The chain links TRBV11-2 to TRBJ2-7; TRBD1 is a possible D gene (6 bases). Germline values: CDR1 SGHAT, CDR2 FQNNGV. V gave up 6 bases and J gave up 5 bases, with 14 bases separating them. The CDR3 contains 13 residues. Based on the CDR3 plus reference TRBV11-2 and TRBJ2-7, the full variable domain is EAGVAQSPRYKIIEKRQSVAFWCNPISGHATLYWYQQILGQGPKLLIQFQNNGVVDDSQLPKDRFSAERLKGVDSTLKIQPAKLEDSAVYLCASSLAGVDEQYFGPGTRLTVT.

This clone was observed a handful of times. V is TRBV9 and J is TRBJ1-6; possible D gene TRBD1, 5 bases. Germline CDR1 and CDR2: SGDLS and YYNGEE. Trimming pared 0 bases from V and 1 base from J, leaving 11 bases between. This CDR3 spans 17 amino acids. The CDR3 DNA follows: TGTGCCAGCAGCGTAGAGGGGAGGGGATCCTATAATTCACCCCTCCACTTT. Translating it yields CASSVEGRGSYNSPLHF. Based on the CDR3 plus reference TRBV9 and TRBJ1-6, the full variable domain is DSGVTQTPKHLITATGQRVTLRCSPRSGDLSVYWYQQSLDQGLQFLIQYYNGEERAKGNILERFSAQQFPDLHSELNLSSLELGDSALYFCASSVEGRGSYNSPLHFGNGTRLTVT.

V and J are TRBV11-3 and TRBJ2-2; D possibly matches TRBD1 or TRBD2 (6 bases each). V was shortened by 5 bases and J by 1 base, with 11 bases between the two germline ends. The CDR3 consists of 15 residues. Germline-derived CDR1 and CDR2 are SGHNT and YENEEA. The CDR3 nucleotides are TGTGCCAGCAGCGGGGGGCTAGGGAACACCGGGGAGCTGTTTTTT. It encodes CASSGGLGNTGELFF.

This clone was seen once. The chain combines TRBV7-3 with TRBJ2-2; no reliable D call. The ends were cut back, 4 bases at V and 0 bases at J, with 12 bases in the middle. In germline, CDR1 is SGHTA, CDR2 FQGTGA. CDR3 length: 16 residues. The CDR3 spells CASSYYGPSNTGELFF. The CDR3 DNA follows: TGTGCCAGCAGCTATTACGGGCCATCGAACACCGGGGAGCTGTTTTTT.